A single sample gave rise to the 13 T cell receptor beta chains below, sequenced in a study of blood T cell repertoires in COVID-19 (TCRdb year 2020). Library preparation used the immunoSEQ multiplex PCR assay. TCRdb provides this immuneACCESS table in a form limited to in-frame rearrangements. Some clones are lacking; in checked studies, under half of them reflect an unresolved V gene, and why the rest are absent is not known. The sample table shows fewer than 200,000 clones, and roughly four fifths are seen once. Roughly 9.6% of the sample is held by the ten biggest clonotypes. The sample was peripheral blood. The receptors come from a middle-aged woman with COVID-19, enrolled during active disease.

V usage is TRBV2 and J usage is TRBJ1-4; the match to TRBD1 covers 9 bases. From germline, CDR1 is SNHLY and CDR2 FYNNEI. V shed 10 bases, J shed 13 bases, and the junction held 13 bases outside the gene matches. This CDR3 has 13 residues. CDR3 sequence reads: CATQDRGRRRLFF. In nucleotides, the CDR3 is TGTGCCACCCAGGACAGGGGTCGGCGGAGACTGTTTTTT.

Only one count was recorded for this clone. The chain's CDR3 is CASNWGVVTGELFF. The CDR3 DNA reads as TGTGCCAGCAATTGGGGGGTGGTCACCGGGGAGCTGTTTTTT. The chain combines TRBV3-1 (or the pseudogene TRBV3-2) with TRBJ2-2; D is perhaps TRBD2 (6 bases). This CDR3 is built from 14 residues. CDR1 LGHDT and CDR2 YNNKEL come from the germline V gene (reference sequence). The V gene lost 7 bases and the J gene lost 4 bases, with 13 bases spanning the gap.

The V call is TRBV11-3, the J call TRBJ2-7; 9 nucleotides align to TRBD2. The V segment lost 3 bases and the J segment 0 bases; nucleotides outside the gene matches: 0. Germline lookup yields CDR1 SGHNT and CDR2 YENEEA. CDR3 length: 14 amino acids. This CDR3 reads CASSLTSGSYEQYF. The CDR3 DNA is TGTGCCAGCAGCTTGACTAGCGGCTCCTACGAGCAGTACTTC.

CDR3 coding DNA: TGTGCCAGTACCGCTCTGAGGGCAGGGGGGAATCAGCCCCAGCATTTT. Encoded protein: CASTALRAGGNQPQHF. The chain uses TRBV19 and TRBJ1-5; the match to TRBD1 covers 7 bases. From germline, CDR1 is LNHDA and CDR2 SQIVND (reference sequence). The CDR3 contains 16 residues. Losses at the gene ends were 7 bases for V and 4 bases for J; bases not matched to a gene: 13.

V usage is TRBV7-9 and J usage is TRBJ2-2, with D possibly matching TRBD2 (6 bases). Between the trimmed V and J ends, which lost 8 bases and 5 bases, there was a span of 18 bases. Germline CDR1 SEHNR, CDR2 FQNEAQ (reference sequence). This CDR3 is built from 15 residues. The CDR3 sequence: CASCRGSGKTGELFF. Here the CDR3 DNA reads TGTGCCAGCTGTCGGGGGAGCGGAAAGACCGGGGAGCTGTTTTTT.

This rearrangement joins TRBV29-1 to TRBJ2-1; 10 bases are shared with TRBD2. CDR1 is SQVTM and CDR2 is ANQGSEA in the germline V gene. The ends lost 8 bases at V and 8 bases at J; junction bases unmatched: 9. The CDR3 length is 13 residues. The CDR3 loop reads CSSSGGETHEQFF. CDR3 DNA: TGCAGCTCTAGCGGGGGCGAAACCCATGAGCAGTTCTTC.

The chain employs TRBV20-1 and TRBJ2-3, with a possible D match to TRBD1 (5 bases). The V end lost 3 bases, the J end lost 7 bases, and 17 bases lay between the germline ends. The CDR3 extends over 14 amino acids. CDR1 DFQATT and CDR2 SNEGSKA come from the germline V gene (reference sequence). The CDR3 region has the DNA TGCAGTGCTAGTGCCCCTCCTCACAGGAATACGCAGTATTTT. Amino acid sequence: CSASAPPHRNTQYF.

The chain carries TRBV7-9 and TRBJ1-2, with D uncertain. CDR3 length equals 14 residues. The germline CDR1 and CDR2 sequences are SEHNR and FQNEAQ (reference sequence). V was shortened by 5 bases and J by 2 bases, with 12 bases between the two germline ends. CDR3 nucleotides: TGTGCCAGCAGCACCCTGGGAGGAAACTATGGCTACACCTTC. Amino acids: CASSTLGGNYGYTF.

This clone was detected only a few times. CDR3 in amino acids: CASTTFGGGRGDEQYF. The CDR3 bases are TGTGCCAGCACCACCTTCGGGGGGGGGAGAGGCGACGAGCAGTACTTC. The rearrangement uses TRBV27 and TRBJ2-7, with 8 bases that match TRBD2. CDR1 and CDR2 from the germline V gene are MNHEY and SMNVEV (reference sequence). The J segment lost 5 bases and the V segment lost 7 bases, leaving 16 bases of the junction unmatched. The CDR3 runs to 16 residues.

CDR3 in amino acids: CASSVSGNNEQFF. CDR3 sequence (DNA): TGTGCCAGCAGCGTCAGCGGAAACAATGAGCAGTTCTTC. The genes are TRBV9 and TRBJ2-1; tentatively, D is TRBD2 (5 bases). The length of the CDR3 is 13 residues. Germline V gene sequence: CDR1 SGDLS, CDR2 YYNGEE. V was cut by 2 bases and J by 5 bases, with 8 bases left in between.

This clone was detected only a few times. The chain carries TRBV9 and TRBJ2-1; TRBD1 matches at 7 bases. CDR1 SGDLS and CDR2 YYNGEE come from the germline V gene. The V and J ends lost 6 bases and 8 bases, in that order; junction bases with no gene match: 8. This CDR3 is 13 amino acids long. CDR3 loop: CASTSDRAHEQFF. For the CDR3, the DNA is TGTGCCAGCACCTCAGACAGGGCCCATGAGCAGTTCTTC.

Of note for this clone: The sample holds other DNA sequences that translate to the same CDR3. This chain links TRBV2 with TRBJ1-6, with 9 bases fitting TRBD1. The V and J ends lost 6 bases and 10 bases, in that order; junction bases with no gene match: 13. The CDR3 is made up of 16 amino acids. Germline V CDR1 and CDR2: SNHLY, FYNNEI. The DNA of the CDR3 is TGTGCCAGCAGCGAGGGACAGGGACCCAGGGACTCACCCCTCCACTTT. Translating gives CASSEGQGPRDSPLHF.

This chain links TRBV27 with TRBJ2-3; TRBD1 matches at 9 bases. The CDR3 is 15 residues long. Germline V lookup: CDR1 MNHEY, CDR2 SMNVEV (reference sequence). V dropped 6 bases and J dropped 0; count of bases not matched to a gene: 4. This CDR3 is CASRLDRGSTDTQYF. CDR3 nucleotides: TGTGCCAGCAGGTTGGACAGGGGAAGCACAGATACGCAGTATTTT.